A selection of T cell receptor beta chains follows, all from one sample in a study of lung T cells in sarcoidosis with Löfgren's syndrome. A single record per CDR3 protein comes from TCRdb applying MiXCR to the reads. The sample lists 60,000 or so distinct CDR3 sequences, 21% seen once, with less than 2.5% in the top ten. Source material: CD4+ T cells from PBMCs. These receptors all come from a human donor with sarcoidosis (Löfgren's syndrome or another form), or a control subject (not recorded which). The CDR3 runs from the conserved cysteine through the conserved F or W. The order of the fields is V gene, clone size, J gene, D gene, CDR3 protein, CDR3 DNA. The D gene is left open where the match is weak. Not every row has a clone size; where given, it reads once, few, many or a size class.

TRBV12-3/TRBV12-4	many	TRBJ1-1	-	CASSLRGDSTEAFF	TGTGCCAGCAGTTTAAGGGGCGATAGCACTGAAGCTTTCTTT
TRBV20-1	many	TRBJ2-3	-	CSARESTDTQYF	TGCAGTGCTAGAGAATCAACAGATACGCAGTATTTT
TRBV2	-	TRBJ2-7	-	CASSEGGRGRGNYEQYF	TGTGCCAGCAGTGAAGGCGGTAGAGGACGGGGAAACTACGAGCAGTACTTC
TRBV28	-	TRBJ1-5	-	CASTERGVRQVLNNDQPQHF	TGTGCCAGCACCGAGAGGGGGGTTCGGCAGGTGCTCAACAACGATCAGCCCCAGCATTTT
TRBV27	many	TRBJ1-1	TRBD1	CASRTTGTTEAFF	TGTGCCAGCAGGACGACAGGGACTACTGAAGCTTTCTTT
TRBV6-2/TRBV6-3	many	TRBJ2-7	TRBD2	CASSYSASGSYEQYF	TGTGCCAGCAGTTACTCGGCTAGCGGTAGTTACGAGCAGTACTTC
TRBV20-1	many	TRBJ1-5	TRBD1	CSAREGQVNQPQHF	TGCAGTGCTAGAGAGGGACAGGTAAATCAGCCCCAGCATTTT
TRBV29-1	-	TRBJ2-5	TRBD2	CSVPTSGGVETQYF	TGCAGCGTCCCGACTAGCGGGGGGGTAGAGACCCAGTACTTC
TRBV12-3/TRBV12-4	-	TRBJ1-1	-	CAGSKGGGMNTEAFF	TGTGCCGGCAGCAAGGGGGGGGGGATGAACACTGAAGCTTTCTTT
TRBV2	many	TRBJ1-5	TRBD1	CASKGQSNQPQHF	TGTGCCAGCAAGGGACAGAGCAATCAGCCCCAGCATTTT
TRBV3-1	-	TRBJ2-7	TRBD1	CASSRKQGSSYEQYF	TGTGCCAGCAGCCGAAAACAGGGGTCCAGCTACGAGCAGTACTTC
TRBV19	-	TRBJ2-6	TRBD1	CASKTGAGANVLTF	TGTGCCAGTAAAACAGGGGCTGGGGCCAACGTCCTGACTTTC